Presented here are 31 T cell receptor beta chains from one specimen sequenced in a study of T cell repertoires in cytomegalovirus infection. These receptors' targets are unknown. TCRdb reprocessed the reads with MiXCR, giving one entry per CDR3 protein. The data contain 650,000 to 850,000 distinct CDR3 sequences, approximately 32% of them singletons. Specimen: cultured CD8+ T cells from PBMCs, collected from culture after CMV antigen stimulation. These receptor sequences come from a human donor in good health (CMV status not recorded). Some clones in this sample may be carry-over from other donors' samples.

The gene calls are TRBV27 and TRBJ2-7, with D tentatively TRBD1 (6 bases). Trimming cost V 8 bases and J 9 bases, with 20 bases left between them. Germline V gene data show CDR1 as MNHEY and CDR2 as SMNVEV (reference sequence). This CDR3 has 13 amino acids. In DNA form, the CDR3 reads TGTGCCAGCGCAGGACAGTCCCCAAAGGGGCAGTACTTC. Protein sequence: CASAGQSPKGQYF.

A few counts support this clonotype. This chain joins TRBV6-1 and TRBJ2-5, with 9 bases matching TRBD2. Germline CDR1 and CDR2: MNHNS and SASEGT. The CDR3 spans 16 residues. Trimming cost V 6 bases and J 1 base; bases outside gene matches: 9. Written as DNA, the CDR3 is TGTGCCAGCAGGCTGGGGCGGGGGGGCGGCCAAGAGACCCAGTACTTC. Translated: CASRLGRGGGQETQYF.

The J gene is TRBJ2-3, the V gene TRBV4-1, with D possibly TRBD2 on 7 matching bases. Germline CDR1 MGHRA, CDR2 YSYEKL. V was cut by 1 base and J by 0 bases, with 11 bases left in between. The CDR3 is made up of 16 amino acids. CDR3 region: CASSQAWGGSTDTQYF. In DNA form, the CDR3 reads TGCGCCAGCAGCCAAGCCTGGGGGGGCAGCACAGATACGCAGTATTTT.

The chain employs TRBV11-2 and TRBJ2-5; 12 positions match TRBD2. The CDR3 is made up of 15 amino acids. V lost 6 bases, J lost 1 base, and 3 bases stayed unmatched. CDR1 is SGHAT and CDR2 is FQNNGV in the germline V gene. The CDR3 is CASRTSGGLQETQYF. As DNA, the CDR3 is TGTGCCAGCAGGACTAGCGGGGGACTCCAAGAGACCCAGTACTTC.

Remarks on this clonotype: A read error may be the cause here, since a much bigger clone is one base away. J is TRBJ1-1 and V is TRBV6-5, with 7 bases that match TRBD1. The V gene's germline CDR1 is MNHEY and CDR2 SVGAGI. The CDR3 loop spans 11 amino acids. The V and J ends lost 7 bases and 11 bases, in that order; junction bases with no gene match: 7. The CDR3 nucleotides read TGTGCCAGCACGGGACAGTTTAGGGCTTTCTTT. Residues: CASTGQFRAFF.

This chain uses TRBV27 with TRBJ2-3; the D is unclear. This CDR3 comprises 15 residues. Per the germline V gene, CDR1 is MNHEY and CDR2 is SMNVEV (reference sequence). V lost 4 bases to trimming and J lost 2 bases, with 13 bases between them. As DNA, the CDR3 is TGTGCCAGCAGTTCAGGCAGTCCGAACACAGATACGCAGTATTTT. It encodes CASSSGSPNTDTQYF.

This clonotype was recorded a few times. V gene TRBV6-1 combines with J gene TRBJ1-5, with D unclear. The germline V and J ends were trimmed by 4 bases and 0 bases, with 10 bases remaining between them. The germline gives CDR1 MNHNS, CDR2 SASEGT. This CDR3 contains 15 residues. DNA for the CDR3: TGTGCCAGCAGTGGGTGGACTGATAGCAATCAGCCCCAGCATTTT. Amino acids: CASSGWTDSNQPQHF.

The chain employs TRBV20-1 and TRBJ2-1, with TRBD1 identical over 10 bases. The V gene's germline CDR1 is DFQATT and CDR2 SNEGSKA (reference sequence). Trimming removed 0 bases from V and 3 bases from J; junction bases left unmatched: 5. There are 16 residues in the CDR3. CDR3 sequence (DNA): TGCAGTGCTAGAGATCGGGGACAGGGGTTCTACAATGAGCAGTTCTTC. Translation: CSARDRGQGFYNEQFF.

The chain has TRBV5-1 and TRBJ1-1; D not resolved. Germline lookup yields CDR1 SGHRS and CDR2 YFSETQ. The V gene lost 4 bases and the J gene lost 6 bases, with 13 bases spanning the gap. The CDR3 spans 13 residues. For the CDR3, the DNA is TGCGCCAGCAGCCCCCTCCTAAGCCCTGAAGCTTTCTTT. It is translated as CASSPLLSPEAFF.

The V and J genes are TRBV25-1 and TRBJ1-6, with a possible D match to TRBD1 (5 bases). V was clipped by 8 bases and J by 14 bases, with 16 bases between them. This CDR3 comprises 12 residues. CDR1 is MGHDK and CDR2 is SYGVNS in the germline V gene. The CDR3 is CASRGVYHTLHF. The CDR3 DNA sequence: TGTGCCAGCCGAGGGGTCTACCACACCCTCCACTTT.

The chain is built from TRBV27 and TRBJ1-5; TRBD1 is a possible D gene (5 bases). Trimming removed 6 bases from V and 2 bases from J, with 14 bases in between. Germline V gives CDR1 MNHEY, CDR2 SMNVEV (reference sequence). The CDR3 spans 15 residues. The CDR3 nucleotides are TGTGCCAGCAGGGACGCGGGGACTGGCAATCAGCCCCAGCATTTT. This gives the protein CASRDAGTGNQPQHF.

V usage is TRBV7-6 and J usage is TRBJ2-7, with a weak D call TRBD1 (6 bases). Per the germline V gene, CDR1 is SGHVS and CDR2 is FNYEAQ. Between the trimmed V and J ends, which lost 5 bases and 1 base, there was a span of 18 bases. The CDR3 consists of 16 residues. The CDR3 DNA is TGTGCCAGCAGCCCCCGACCAGGGGACAATTCCTACGAGCAGTACTTC. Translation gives CASSPRPGDNSYEQYF.

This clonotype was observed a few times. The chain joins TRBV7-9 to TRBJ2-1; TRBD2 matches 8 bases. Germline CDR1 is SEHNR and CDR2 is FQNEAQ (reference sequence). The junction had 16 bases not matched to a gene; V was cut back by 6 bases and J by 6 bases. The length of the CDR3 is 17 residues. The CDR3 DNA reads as TGTGCCAGCAGGTCCCTTCCGGGCGGGGGGCTAGGCAATGAGCAGTTCTTC. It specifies CASRSLPGGGLGNEQFF.

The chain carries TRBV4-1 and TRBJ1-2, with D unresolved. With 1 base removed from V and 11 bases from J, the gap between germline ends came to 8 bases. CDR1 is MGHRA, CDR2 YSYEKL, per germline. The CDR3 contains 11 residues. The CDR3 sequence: CASSQGQLYTF. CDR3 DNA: TGCGCCAGCAGCCAAGGGCAGCTTTACACCTTC.

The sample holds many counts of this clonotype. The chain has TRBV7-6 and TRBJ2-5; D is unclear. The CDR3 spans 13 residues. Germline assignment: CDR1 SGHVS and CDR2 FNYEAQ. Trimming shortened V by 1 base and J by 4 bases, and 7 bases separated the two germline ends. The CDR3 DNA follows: TGTGCCAGCAGCTTAGTTGGCGGAGAGACCCAGTACTTC. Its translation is CASSLVGGETQYF. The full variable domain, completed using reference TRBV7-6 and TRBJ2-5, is GAGVSQSPRYKVTKRGQDVALRCDPISGHVSLYWYRQALGQGPEFLTYFNYEAQQDKSGLPNDRFSAERPEGSISTLTIQRTEQRDSAMYRCASSLVGGETQYFGPGTRLLVL.

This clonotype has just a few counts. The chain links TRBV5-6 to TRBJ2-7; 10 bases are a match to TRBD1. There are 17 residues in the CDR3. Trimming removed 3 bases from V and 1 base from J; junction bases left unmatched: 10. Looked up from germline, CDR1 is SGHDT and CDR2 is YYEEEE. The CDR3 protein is CASSSLGGTGVSYEQYF. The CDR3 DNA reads TGTGCCAGCAGCTCCCTAGGCGGGACAGGGGTTTCCTACGAGCAGTACTTC.

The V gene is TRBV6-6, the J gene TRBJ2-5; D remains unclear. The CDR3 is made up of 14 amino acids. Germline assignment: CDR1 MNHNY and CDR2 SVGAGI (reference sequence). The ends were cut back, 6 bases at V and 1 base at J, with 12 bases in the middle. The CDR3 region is CASRLTNFQETQYF. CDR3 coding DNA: TGTGCCAGCAGATTGACAAATTTCCAAGAGACCCAGTACTTC.

Here the CDR3 DNA reads TGTGCCAGCAGTTATACACCCCTCAATGAGCAGTTCTTC. It encodes CASSYTPLNEQFF. The rearrangement joins TRBV6-5 to TRBJ2-1; D unclear. Deletions cut 3 bases from V and 6 bases from J, with 9 bases between. Germline CDR1 MNHEY, CDR2 SVGAGI. The CDR3 is 13 amino acids.

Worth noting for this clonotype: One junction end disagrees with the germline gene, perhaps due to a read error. The CDR3 spells CASSLARDRRLF. CDR3 bases: TGTGCCAGCAGCTTAGCAAGGGACAGGCGACTATTC. The chain combines TRBV7-4 with TRBJ2-7; the match to TRBD1 covers 8 bases. From germline, CDR1 is SGHVT and CDR2 SQSDAQ. CDR3 length: 12 residues.

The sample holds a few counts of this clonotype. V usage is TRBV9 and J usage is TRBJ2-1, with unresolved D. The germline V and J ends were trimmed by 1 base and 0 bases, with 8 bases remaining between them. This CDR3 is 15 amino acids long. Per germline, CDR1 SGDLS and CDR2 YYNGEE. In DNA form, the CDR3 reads TGTGCCAGCAGCGTATACGAGAGCTCCTACAATGAGCAGTTCTTC. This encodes CASSVYESSYNEQFF.

CDR3 residues: CASSLETDFYNEQFF. The CDR3 nucleotides read TGTGCCAGCAGCTTAGAGACAGACTTCTACAATGAGCAGTTCTTC. The chain has TRBV7-9 and TRBJ2-1, with TRBD1 as a possible D gene (5 bases). The CDR3 consists of 15 residues. The V end was cut by 1 base, the J end by 3 bases, with 10 bases between. CDR1 and CDR2 from the germline V gene are SEHNR and FQNEAQ (reference sequence). Full variable domain (outside the CDR3, taken from reference TRBV7-9 and TRBJ2-1): DTGVSQNPRHKITKRGQNVTFRCDPISEHNRLYWYRQTLGQGPEFLTYFQNEAQLEKSRLLSDRFSAERPKGSFSTLEIQRTEQGDSAMYLCASSLETDFYNEQFFGPGTRLTVL.

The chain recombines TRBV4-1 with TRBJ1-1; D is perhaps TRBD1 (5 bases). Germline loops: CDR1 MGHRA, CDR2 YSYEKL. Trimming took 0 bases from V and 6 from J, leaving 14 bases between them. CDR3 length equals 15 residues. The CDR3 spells CASSQDPGHFPEAFF. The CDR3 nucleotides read TGCGCCAGCAGCCAAGATCCCGGACATTTTCCTGAAGCTTTCTTT.

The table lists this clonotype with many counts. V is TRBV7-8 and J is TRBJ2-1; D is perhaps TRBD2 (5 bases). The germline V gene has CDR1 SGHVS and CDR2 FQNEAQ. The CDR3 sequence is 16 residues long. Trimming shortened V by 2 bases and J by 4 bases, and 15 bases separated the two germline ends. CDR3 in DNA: TGTGCCAGCAGCTTACTAGAAGCGGCGCTATACAATGAGCAGTTCTTC. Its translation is CASSLLEAALYNEQFF. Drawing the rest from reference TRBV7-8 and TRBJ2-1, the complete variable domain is GAGVSQSPRYKVAKRGQDVALRCDPISGHVSLFWYQQALGQGPEFLTYFQNEAQLDKSGLPSDRFFAERPEGSVSTLKIQRTQQEDSAVYLCASSLLEAALYNEQFFGPGTRLTVL.

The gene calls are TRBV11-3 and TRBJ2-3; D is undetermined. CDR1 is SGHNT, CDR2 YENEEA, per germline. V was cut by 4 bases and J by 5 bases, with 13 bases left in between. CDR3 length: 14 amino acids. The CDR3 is CASSSSLEVDTQYF. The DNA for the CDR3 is TGTGCCAGCAGCTCATCCCTCGAGGTAGATACGCAGTATTTT. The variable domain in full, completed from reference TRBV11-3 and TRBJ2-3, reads EAGVVQSPRYKIIEKKQPVAFWCNPISGHNTLYWYLQNLGQGPELLIRYENEEAVDDSQLPKDRFSAERLKGVDSTLKIQPAELGDSAVYLCASSSSLEVDTQYFGPGTRLTVL.

CDR3 DNA sequence: TGTGCCAGTAGTATAGGAGGTGCCGGGGAGCTGTTTTTT. This translates into CASSIGGAGELFF. The gene calls are TRBV19 and TRBJ2-2; D unresolved. The CDR3 is 13 amino acids. Between the trimmed V and J ends, which lost 1 base and 6 bases, there was a span of 6 bases. The V gene's germline CDR1 is LNHDA and CDR2 SQIVND (reference sequence).

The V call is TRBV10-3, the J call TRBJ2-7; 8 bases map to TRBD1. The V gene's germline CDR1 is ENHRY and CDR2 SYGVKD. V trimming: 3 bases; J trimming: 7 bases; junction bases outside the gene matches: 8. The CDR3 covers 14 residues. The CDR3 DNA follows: TGTGCCATCAGTGACGAAGACAGGGGTGGAGAGCAGTACTTC. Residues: CAISDEDRGGEQYF.

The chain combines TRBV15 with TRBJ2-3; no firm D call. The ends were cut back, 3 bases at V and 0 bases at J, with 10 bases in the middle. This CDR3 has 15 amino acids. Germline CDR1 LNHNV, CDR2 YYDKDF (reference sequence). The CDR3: CATSRARASTDTQYF. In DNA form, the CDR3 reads TGTGCCACCAGCAGGGCCCGGGCTAGCACAGATACGCAGTATTTT.

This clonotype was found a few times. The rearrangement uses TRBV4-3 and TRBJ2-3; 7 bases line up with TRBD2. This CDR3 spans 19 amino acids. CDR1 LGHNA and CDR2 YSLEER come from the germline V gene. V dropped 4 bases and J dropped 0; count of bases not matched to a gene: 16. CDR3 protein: CASSPEGLNSQVSTDTQYF. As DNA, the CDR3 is TGCGCCAGCAGCCCCGAGGGACTAAATAGTCAGGTTAGCACAGATACGCAGTATTTT.

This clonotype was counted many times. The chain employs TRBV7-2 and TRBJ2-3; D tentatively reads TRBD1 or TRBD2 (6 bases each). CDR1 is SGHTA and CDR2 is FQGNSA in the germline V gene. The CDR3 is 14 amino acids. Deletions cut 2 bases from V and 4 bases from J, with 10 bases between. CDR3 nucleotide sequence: TGTGCCAGCAGCTTATTGGGGGGCCCAGATACGCAGTATTTT. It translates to CASSLLGGPDTQYF.

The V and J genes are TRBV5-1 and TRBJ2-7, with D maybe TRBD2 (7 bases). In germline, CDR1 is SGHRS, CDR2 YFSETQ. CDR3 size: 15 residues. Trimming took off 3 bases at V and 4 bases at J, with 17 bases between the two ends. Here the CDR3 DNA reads TGCGCCAGCAGCTCCCTTGGCGGGGGCGGTTACGAGCAGTACTTC. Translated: CASSSLGGGGYEQYF.

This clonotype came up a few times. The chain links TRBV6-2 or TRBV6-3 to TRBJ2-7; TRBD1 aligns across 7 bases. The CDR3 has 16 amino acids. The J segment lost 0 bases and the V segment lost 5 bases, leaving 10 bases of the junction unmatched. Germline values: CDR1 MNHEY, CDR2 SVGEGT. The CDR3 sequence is CASSRTGTVISYEQYV. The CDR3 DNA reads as TGTGCCAGCAGTCGCACCGGGACAGTGATCTCCTACGAGCAGTACGTC.